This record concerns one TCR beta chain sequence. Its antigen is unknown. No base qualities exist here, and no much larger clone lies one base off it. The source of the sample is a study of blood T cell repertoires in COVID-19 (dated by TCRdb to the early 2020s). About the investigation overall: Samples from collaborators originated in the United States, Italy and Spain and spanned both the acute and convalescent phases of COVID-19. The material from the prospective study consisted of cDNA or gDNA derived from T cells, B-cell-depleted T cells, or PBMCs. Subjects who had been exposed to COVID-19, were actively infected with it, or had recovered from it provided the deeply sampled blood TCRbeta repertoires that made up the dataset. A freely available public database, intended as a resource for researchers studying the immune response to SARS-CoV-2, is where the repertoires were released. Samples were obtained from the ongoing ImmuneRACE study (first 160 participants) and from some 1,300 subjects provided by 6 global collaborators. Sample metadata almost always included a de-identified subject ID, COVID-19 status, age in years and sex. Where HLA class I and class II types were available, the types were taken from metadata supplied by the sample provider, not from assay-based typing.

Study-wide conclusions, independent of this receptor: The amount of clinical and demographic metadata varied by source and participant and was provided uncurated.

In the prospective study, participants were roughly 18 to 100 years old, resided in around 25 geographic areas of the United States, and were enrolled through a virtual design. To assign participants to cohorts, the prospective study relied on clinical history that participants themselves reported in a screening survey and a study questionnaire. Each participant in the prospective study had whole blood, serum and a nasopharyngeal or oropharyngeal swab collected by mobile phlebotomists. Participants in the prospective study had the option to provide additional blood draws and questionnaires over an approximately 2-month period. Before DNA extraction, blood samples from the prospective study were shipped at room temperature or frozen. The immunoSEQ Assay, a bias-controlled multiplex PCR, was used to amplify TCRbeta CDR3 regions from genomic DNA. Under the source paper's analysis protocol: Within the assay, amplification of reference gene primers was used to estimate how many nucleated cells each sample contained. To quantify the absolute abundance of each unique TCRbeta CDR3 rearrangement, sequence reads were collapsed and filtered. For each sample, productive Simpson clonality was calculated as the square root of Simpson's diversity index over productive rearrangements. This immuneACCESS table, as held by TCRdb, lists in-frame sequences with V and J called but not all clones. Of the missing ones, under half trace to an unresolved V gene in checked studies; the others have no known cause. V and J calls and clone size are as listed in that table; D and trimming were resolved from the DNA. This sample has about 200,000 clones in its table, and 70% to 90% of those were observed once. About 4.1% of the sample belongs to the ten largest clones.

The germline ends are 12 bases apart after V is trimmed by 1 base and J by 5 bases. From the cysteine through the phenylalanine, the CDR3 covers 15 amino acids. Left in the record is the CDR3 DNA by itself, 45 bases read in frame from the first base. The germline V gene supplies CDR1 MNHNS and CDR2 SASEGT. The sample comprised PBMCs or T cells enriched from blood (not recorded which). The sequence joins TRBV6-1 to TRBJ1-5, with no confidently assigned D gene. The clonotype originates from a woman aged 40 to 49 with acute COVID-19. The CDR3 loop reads CASSEEETFYQPQHF. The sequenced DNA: TGTGCCAGCAGTGAAGAGGAGACCTTTTATCAGCCCCAGCATTTT.